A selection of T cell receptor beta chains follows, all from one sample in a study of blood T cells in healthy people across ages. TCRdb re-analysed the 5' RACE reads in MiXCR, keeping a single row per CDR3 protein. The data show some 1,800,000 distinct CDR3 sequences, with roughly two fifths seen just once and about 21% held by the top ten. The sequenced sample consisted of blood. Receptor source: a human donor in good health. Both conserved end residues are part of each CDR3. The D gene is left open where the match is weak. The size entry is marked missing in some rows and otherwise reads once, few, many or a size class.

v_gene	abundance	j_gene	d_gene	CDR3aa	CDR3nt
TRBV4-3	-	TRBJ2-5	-	CASSQVLTFQETQYF	TGCGCCAGCAGCCAAGTTTTGACATTCCAAGAGACCCAGTACTTC
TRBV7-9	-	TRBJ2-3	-	CASSPRGELTDTQYF	TGTGCCAGCAGCCCAAGGGGGGAGCTCACAGATACGCAGTATTTT
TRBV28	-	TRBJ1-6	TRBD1	CASSWGGQGANSPLHF	TGTGCCAGCAGTTGGGGGGGACAGGGGGCGAATTCACCCCTCCACTTT
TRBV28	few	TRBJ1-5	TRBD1	CATARTGLSNQPQHF	TGTGCCACCGCAAGGACAGGGTTGAGCAATCAGCCCCAGCATTTT
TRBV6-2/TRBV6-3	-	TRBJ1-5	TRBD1	CASNKQGALGQPQHF	TGTGCCAGCAATAAACAGGGGGCTTTGGGGCAGCCCCAGCATTTT
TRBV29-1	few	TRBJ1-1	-	CSVEEGLSTEAFF	TGCAGCGTTGAGGAGGGGCTGAGCACTGAAGCGTTCTTT
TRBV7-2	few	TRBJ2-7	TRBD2	CASSHWVSGGNEQYF	TGTGCCAGCAGCCACTGGGTTAGCGGGGGTAATGAGCAGTACTTC
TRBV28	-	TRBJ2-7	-	CASLRTETYEQYF	TGTGCCAGCTTACGGACAGAGACCTACGAGCAGTACTTC
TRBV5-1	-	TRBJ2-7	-	CASSLTRVGTNYEQYF	TGCGCCAGCAGCTTGACCAGGGTAGGGACAAACTACGAGCAGTACTTC
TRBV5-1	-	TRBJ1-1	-	CASSPQVRGEAFF	TGCGCCAGCAGCCCCCAAGTCCGGGGGGAAGCTTTCTTT